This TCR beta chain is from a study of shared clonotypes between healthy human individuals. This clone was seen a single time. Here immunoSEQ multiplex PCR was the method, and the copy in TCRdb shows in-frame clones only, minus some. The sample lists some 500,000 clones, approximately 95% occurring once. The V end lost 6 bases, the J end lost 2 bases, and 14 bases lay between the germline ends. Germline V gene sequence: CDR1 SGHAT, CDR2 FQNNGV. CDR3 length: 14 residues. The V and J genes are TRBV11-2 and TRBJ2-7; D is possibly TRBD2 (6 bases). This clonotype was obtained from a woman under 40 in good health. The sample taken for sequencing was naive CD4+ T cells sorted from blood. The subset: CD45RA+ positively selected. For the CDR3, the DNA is TGTGCCAGCAGTTCTGTTAGCGGTACCTACGAGCAGTACTTC. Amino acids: CASSSVSGTYEQYF.